This T cell receptor beta chain was documented in a study of Ad26.COV2.S vaccination and SARS-CoV-2 variants. Described treatment: some 19 received Ad26.COV2.S at low or high dose, single or two shots; 5 received placebo; per-sample allocation not given. Vaccine and placebo recipients were sampled on day 63 after the first injection. CDR1 is LGHDT, CDR2 YNNKEL, per germline (reference sequence). V dropped 0 bases and J dropped 6 bases, with 6 bases sitting between them. CDR3 length: 12 amino acids. Clones were sequenced by immunoSEQ multiplex PCR, and TCRdb holds only the in-frame ones, with some missing. The profile shows hundreds of thousands of clones, roughly 90% of them singletons.

The sequence came from a person aged 18-65 years who received the Ad26.COV2.S COVID-19 vaccine or a placebo. The sample here was peripheral blood, taken in a trial of Ad26.COV2.S vaccine versus placebo. The V call is TRBV3-1 (or the pseudogene TRBV3-2), the J call TRBJ2-7; no definite D call. This chain's CDR3 is CASSQDRLEQYF. The CDR3 nucleotides are TGTGCCAGCAGCCAAGACAGGCTCGAGCAGTACTTC.